Shown below are 29 T cell receptor beta chains from a single sample sequenced in a study of beta chain features in type 1 diabetes. cDNA synthesis used the whole RNA isolate, giving expressed TCRB sequences. Libraries were prepared by immunoSEQ multiplex PCR; TCRdb keeps only in-frame clonotypes and omits some of them. The top ten hold more than 2% of the sample, which has about 45,000 clones, roughly 49% seen once. The sample taken for sequencing was Tregs from blood. Receptors were obtained from a woman younger than 30 in good health.

This chain joins TRBV18 and TRBJ1-6; no reliable D call. Trimming took off 2 bases at V and 8 bases at J, with 13 bases between the two ends. Germline lookup yields CDR1 KGHSH and CDR2 LQKENI. The CDR3 loop spans 15 amino acids. The CDR3 DNA reads as TGTGCCAGCTCACCAAATCTTTTGGCGGATTCACCCCTCCACTTT. The encoded protein is CASSPNLLADSPLHF.

The chain couples TRBV5-5 to TRBJ2-1; 11 nucleotides agree with TRBD1. Germline loops: CDR1 SGHKS, CDR2 YYEKEE (reference sequence). The CDR3 consists of 16 residues. The ends lost 0 bases at V and 8 bases at J; junction bases unmatched: 7. The CDR3, as DNA: TGTGCCAGCAGCTTGGCTGGTGGGACAGGGGGGGATGAGCAGTTCTTC. Its translation: CASSLAGGTGGDEQFF.

The gene calls are TRBV19 and TRBJ2-1; D is undetermined. The CDR3 is made up of 14 amino acids. The germline CDR1 and CDR2 sequences are LNHDA and SQIVND (reference sequence). Trimming took 7 bases from V and 0 from J, leaving 10 bases between them. CDR3 sequence (DNA): TGTGCCAGTACTACCTCCTTCTCCTACAATGAGCAGTTCTTC. Residues: CASTTSFSYNEQFF.

By frequency in the sample, this clone is medium-sized. V gene TRBV7-9 combines with J gene TRBJ2-2, with D possibly TRBD1 on 6 matching bases. CDR3 length: 13 residues. Germline V gene sequence: CDR1 SEHNR, CDR2 FQNEAQ (reference sequence). V was cut by 8 bases and J by 2 bases, with 9 bases left in between. CDR3 nucleotide sequence: TGTGCCAGCGCAGGGGCTAACACCGGGGAGCTGTTTTTT. Amino acid sequence: CASAGANTGELFF. The complete variable domain, with remaining parts taken from reference TRBV7-9 and TRBJ2-2, reads DTGVSQNPRHKITKRGQNVTFRCDPISEHNRLYWYRQTLGQGPEFLTYFQNEAQLEKSRLLSDRFSAERPKGSFSTLEIQRTEQGDSAMYLCASAGANTGELFFGEGSRLTVL.

The chain employs TRBV6-1 and TRBJ2-5; tentatively, D is TRBD2 (5 bases). This CDR3 is built from 14 residues. CDR1 and CDR2 from the germline V gene are MNHNS and SASEGT. The V gene lost 2 bases and the J gene lost 4 bases, with 11 bases spanning the gap. CDR3 nucleotides: TGTGCCAGCAGTGAAACGGGAAAAAGAGAGACCCAGTACTTC. As protein: CASSETGKRETQYF.

The chain is built from TRBV7-2 and TRBJ2-5; 9 nucleotides align to TRBD2. This CDR3 comprises 14 residues. V trimming: 5 bases; J trimming: 4 bases; junction bases outside the gene matches: 5. Germline CDR1 and CDR2: SGHTA and FQGNSA. The DNA of the CDR3 is TGTGCCAGCAGCCGAGCGGGAGGAGGAGAGACCCAGTACTTC. Translated, it gives CASSRAGGGETQYF.

The chain links TRBV27 to TRBJ2-7, with D perhaps matching TRBD1 (5 bases). The germline V gene has CDR1 MNHEY and CDR2 SMNVEV (reference sequence). The ends were cut back, 11 bases at V and 0 bases at J, with 14 bases in the middle. The length of the CDR3 is 13 residues. The chain's CDR3 is CASRTTASYEQYF. DNA of the CDR3: TGTGCCTCACGAACGACAGCCTCCTACGAGCAGTACTTC.

The gene calls are TRBV2 and TRBJ2-5; 9 nucleotides agree with TRBD1. CDR1 and CDR2 (germline): SNHLY, FYNNEI. The CDR3 contains 16 residues. Trimming took 4 bases from V and 5 from J; bases not matched to a gene: 11. CDR3 nucleotides: TGTGCCAGCAGTGCGGGACAGGGAGGCCTCAGGGAGACCCAGTACTTC. Its translation: CASSAGQGGLRETQYF.

This clone was detected only a few times. V is TRBV18 and J is TRBJ2-7, with 7 bases aligning to TRBD2. With 2 bases clipped from V and 3 bases from J, the junction kept 4 bases outside the gene matches. CDR1 and CDR2 from the germline V gene are KGHSH and LQKENI. CDR3 length equals 14 residues. The DNA of the CDR3 is TGTGCCAGCTCACCAAAGCTAGCGGACTACGAGCAGTACTTC. This encodes CASSPKLADYEQYF.

This chain links TRBV6-1 with TRBJ2-1; D is possibly TRBD1 (6 bases). V shed 5 bases and J shed 5 bases, with 10 bases lying between them. Germline V gene lookup returns CDR1 MNHNS and CDR2 SASEGT. CDR3 size: 13 residues. The CDR3 region has the DNA TGTGCCAGCAGTCGGACAGCGAACAATGAGCAGTTCTTC. Residues: CASSRTANNEQFF.

The CDR3 region has the DNA TGCAGCGTTCAGGTAGCCAAAAACATTCAGTACTTC. Translating it yields CSVQVAKNIQYF. This rearrangement joins TRBV29-1 to TRBJ2-4; the D is unclear. Germline V gene lookup returns CDR1 SQVTM and CDR2 ANQGSEA. V was clipped by 5 bases and J by 0 bases, with 5 bases between them. This CDR3 comprises 12 residues.

The rearrangement joins TRBV7-2 to TRBJ2-7, with 8 bases that match TRBD2. V shed 8 bases and J 4 bases; nucleotides not matched to a gene: 7. There are 13 residues in the CDR3. Germline CDR1 is SGHTA and CDR2 is FQGNSA. This chain's CDR3 is CASEVAGSYEQYF. The CDR3 nucleotides read TGTGCCAGCGAGGTAGCGGGATCTTACGAGCAGTACTTC.

The V call is TRBV7-3, the J call TRBJ1-1; TRBD1 is a possible D gene (5 bases). The CDR3 covers 15 residues. Per the germline V gene, CDR1 is SGHTA and CDR2 is FQGTGA. Between the trimmed V and J ends, which lost 5 bases and 2 bases, there was a span of 15 bases. CDR3 protein: CASSLDGGSNTEAFF. In DNA, the CDR3 is TGTGCCAGCAGCCTGGACGGGGGGAGCAACACTGAAGCTTTCTTT. Full variable domain (missing parts from reference TRBV7-3 and TRBJ1-1): GAGVSQTPSNKVTEKGKYVELRCDPISGHTALYWYRQSLGQGPEFLIYFQGTGAADDSGLPNDRFFAVRPEGSVSTLKIQRTERGDSAVYLCASSLDGGSNTEAFFGQGTRLTVV.

CDR3 region: CASSLKVTGGGTSYEQYF. The CDR3 coding sequence is TGTGCCAGCAGTTTAAAGGTTACAGGAGGAGGGACGTCCTACGAGCAGTACTTC. This rearrangement joins TRBV27 to TRBJ2-7; a possible D gene is TRBD2 (6 bases). From germline, CDR1 is MNHEY and CDR2 SMNVEV (reference sequence). This CDR3 is 18 amino acids long. The V gene lost 2 bases and the J gene lost 1 base, with 21 bases spanning the gap.

The chain is built from TRBV7-8 and TRBJ2-3; 14 nucleotides match TRBD2. The germline V gene has CDR1 SGHVS and CDR2 FQNEAQ. The trim removed 6 bases at V and 3 bases at J, leaving 11 bases unmatched. The CDR3 totals 18 residues. The CDR3 region has the DNA TGTGCCAGCAGACGAAAGGGGACTAGCGGGAGATATACAGATACGCAGTATTTT. Its translation: CASRRKGTSGRYTDTQYF.

The J gene is TRBJ2-5, the V gene TRBV29-1; 9 bases agree with TRBD1. J was trimmed by 9 bases and V by 7 bases; bases with no gene match: 12. Germline values: CDR1 SQVTM, CDR2 ANQGSEA. CDR3 size: 13 residues. CDR3 amino acids: CSGQTGGGGAQYF. The CDR3 bases are TGCAGCGGTCAGACAGGGGGAGGTGGGGCCCAGTACTTC.

This sequence joins TRBV18 and TRBJ2-7; 7 bases map to TRBD1. The CDR3 is made up of 14 amino acids. J was trimmed by 1 base and V by 0 bases; bases with no gene match: 0. Germline lookup yields CDR1 KGHSH and CDR2 LQKENI. CDR3 nucleotide sequence: TGTGCCAGCTCACCACCGGGACAGTCCTACGAGCAGTACTTC. It specifies CASSPPGQSYEQYF.

The V and J genes are TRBV10-3 and TRBJ2-2, with TRBD1 matching over 11 bases. Trimming took 7 bases from V and 4 from J; bases not matched to a gene: 2. In germline, CDR1 is ENHRY, CDR2 SYGVKD. The CDR3 length is 14 residues. CDR3 protein: CAIKGTGGTGELFF. The CDR3 DNA reads as TGTGCCATCAAGGGGACAGGGGGCACCGGGGAGCTGTTTTTT.

The chain is built from TRBV7-9 and TRBJ2-4; D may be TRBD2 (6 bases). Between the trimmed V and J ends, which lost 4 bases and 8 bases, there was a span of 15 bases. This CDR3 has 14 residues. Germline V gives CDR1 SEHNR, CDR2 FQNEAQ (reference sequence). In DNA, the CDR3 is TGTGCCAGCAGCTCCTGGGACTTCCCGGACATTCAGTACTTC. Amino acids: CASSSWDFPDIQYF.

V and J are TRBV5-1 and TRBJ1-1; 8 nucleotides line up with TRBD1. The CDR3 contains 14 residues. From germline, CDR1 is SGHRS and CDR2 YFSETQ. V shed 4 bases and J 5 bases; nucleotides not matched to a gene: 7. DNA of the CDR3: TGCGCCAGCAGCAGAGGACAGGGAGGGACTGAAGCTTTCTTT. Translation gives CASSRGQGGTEAFF.

The V call is TRBV6-5, the J call TRBJ2-7, with 9 bases matching TRBD1. CDR1 is MNHEY and CDR2 is SVGAGI in the germline V gene. CDR3 length: 15 amino acids. J was trimmed by 3 bases and V by 1 base; bases with no gene match: 4. CDR3 DNA: TGTGCCAGCAGTTACTTGGGACAGGGACTCTACGAGCAGTACTTC. Protein: CASSYLGQGLYEQYF.

The chain employs TRBV7-3 and TRBJ1-1, with D perhaps TRBD1 (6 bases). CDR1 is SGHTA and CDR2 is FQGTGA in the germline V gene. V dropped 2 bases and J dropped 6 bases, with 16 bases sitting between them. This CDR3 has 15 amino acids. CDR3 sequence (DNA): TGTGCCAGCAGCTTAGGGGGCGCGGGGGCGGCTGAAGCTTTCTTT. The encoded protein is CASSLGGAGAAEAFF.

The chain has TRBV19 and TRBJ2-2, with 11 bases that match TRBD2. The CDR3 totals 16 residues. V was pared by 7 bases and J by 4 bases, with 8 bases of the junction left unmatched. Per germline, CDR1 LNHDA and CDR2 SQIVND (reference sequence). CDR3 region: CASKASGRSGTGELFF. The CDR3 DNA is TGTGCCAGTAAGGCTAGCGGGAGGAGTGGCACCGGGGAGCTGTTTTTT.

In this sample, this clone is medium-sized. This chain uses TRBV7-3 with TRBJ1-2; D gene unclear. The CDR3 sequence is 13 residues long. Germline-derived CDR1 and CDR2 are SGHTA and FQGTGA. V was clipped by 3 bases and J by 2 bases, with 7 bases between them. The CDR3 region is CASSFGGNYGYTF. The CDR3 coding sequence is TGTGCCAGCAGCTTTGGAGGGAACTATGGCTACACCTTC. Combining the CDR3 with reference TRBV7-3 and TRBJ1-2 gives the whole variable domain GAGVSQTPSNKVTEKGKYVELRCDPISGHTALYWYRQSLGQGPEFLIYFQGTGAADDSGLPNDRFFAVRPEGSVSTLKIQRTERGDSAVYLCASSFGGNYGYTFGSGTRLTVV.

V and J are TRBV7-2 and TRBJ2-3; D remains unclear. Germline V gene sequence: CDR1 SGHTA, CDR2 FQGNSA. V lost 2 bases and J lost 6, with 18 bases in between. The length of the CDR3 is 16 residues. The CDR3 sequence is CASSLYFTIPGDTQYF. Written as DNA, the CDR3 is TGTGCCAGCAGCTTATACTTTACTATCCCCGGGGATACGCAGTATTTT.

The V gene is TRBV5-1, the J gene TRBJ2-3, with TRBD2 matching 7 bases. From germline, CDR1 is SGHRS and CDR2 YFSETQ. This CDR3 region has 16 residues. Trimming removed 3 bases from V and 2 bases from J; junction bases left unmatched: 9. CDR3 region: CASSWDSGFSTDTQYF. DNA of the CDR3: TGCGCCAGCAGCTGGGATAGCGGGTTCTCCACAGATACGCAGTATTTT.

V is TRBV6-4 and J is TRBJ1-1, with a possible D match to TRBD1 (5 bases). This CDR3 spans 11 amino acids. Per the germline V gene, CDR1 is MRHNA and CDR2 is SNTAGT. Trimming shortened V by 10 bases and J by 6 bases, and 12 bases separated the two germline ends. The CDR3 DNA follows: TGTGCCACCTCGGGGGGTGCTGAAGCTTTCTTT. It is translated as CATSGGAEAFF.

This chain links TRBV28 with TRBJ1-5; tentatively, D is TRBD1 (6 bases). The CDR3 is 14 residues long. Germline CDR1 is MDHEN and CDR2 is SYDVKM. The ends were cut back, 6 bases at V and 5 bases at J, with 14 bases in the middle. CDR3 DNA sequence: TGTGCCAGCAGGATCGACAGGCCATATCAGCCCCAGCATTTT. Residues: CASRIDRPYQPQHF.

The genes are TRBV5-4 and TRBJ2-1; D is unresolved. Germline assignment: CDR1 SGHNT and CDR2 YYREEE (reference sequence). The CDR3 sequence is 14 residues long. The V and J ends lost 0 bases and 2 bases respectively, with 6 bases between them. This chain's CDR3 is CASSLAPTYNEQFF. As DNA, the CDR3 is TGTGCCAGCAGCTTGGCGCCTACCTACAATGAGCAGTTCTTC.